This T cell receptor beta chain was identified during a study of cytomegalovirus exposure and HLA in healthy donors (dated 2017 in TCRdb). Study-wide context: An earlier analysis of about 560 of the donors reported about 260 Gb of sequence data and 117 million unique TCR beta sequences obtained from around 180 million T cells. An early release that covered some 640 HLA-typed donors contained about 300 gigabases of sequencing data and 70 million to 100 million unique TCR sequences. The genetic ancestry cluster associated with self-reported Caucasian donors included 81% of the roughly 390 genotyped donors. The study aimed to test whether cataloging public T cell receptors could reveal signatures of past pathogen exposure. Using immunosequencing, the study profiled T cell repertoires from 640 or so subjects and related those repertoires to cytomegalovirus serostatus. Besides the first cohort of around 670 subjects, a separate validation cohort made up of over 100 different subjects was used. To predict cytomegalovirus infection status, the study brought together high-throughput TCR immunosequencing, statistical association of individual TCRs with disease status, and machine learning. A later analysis re-examined previously published TCR beta repertoires from about 670 donors and added high-resolution HLA genotyping to investigate patterns of TCR occurrence. In the later analysis, no new phenotypic data were used to find candidate immune exposures; instead, reliance was placed on TCR beta sequences and their occurrence across donors. In an earlier analysis of 500 to 650 of the donors, high-throughput TCR beta sequencing was used to judge whether each TCR beta V gene segment behaved as functional or pseudogenic. Alongside the repertoire data, information on donor age, sex, ethnicity and CMV serostatus was compiled. A later genetic analysis took genome-wide SNP genotypes for about three fifths of the 666 donors and used that subset as a discovery cohort. All discovery cohort repertoires had been generated using a single sequencing platform. Class I and class II HLA loci were covered by the typing at four-digit resolution. The number of donors typed differed by locus, with 629-630 for A, B, C, DRB1 and DQB1, more than 500 for DQA1, 600 to 610 for DPA1, and around 430 for DPB1. A few DR-DQ haplotypes were handled as single units for association and clustering because linkage in the cohort was strong. On average, 235,054 unique TCR beta nucleotide sequences were sequenced per donor among 398 genotyped donors of the cohort, with 15% to 20% of those sequences being non-productive. Findings and caveats that apply to the study as a whole: In a later genetic analysis, fewer N-insertions in productive TCRs were reported among donors in an Asian-associated ancestry cluster than the approximately 630-donor mean. According to a later analysis, most CMV-associated TCR beta chains appeared to be HLA-restricted, and the HLA associations seemed to be driven largely by CMV exposure. Because HLA typing was unavailable for some donors at each locus, only the typed subset was used in association tests. A further reported finding was that TCR beta sequences accurately predicted the HLA-A and HLA-B alleles for most subjects in the first cohort. In a later genetic analysis, a missense DCLRE1C variant was associated with V-gene and J-gene trimming of TCR beta chains, and the association was replicated in an independent cohort. This cohort had only TCR beta chains sequenced, and the lack of alpha or paired-chain data limited which features could be detected. The classifier was reported to diagnose cytomegalovirus status with high specificity and sensitivity in both the original cohort and the validation cohort. Because counts were too low, roughly 18 rarely observed V segments, including chromosome 9 orphons, were left out of the earlier analysis of 587 of the donors. Broadly in line with IMGT annotations, most TCR beta V segments showed up in productive rearrangements about 87% or about 30% of the time in an earlier analysis of around 550 of the donors. Most TCR sequences were seen in very few donors, while some public TCRs were found in many individuals. Sequencing depth was assumed to be roughly uniform across donors in the presence/absence analyses, though that assumption may not hold. Three of the identified cytomegalovirus-associated TCR beta chains were confirmed in vitro to be specific for cytomegalovirus antigens. Some IMGT-functional V segments, including TRBV6-2 and TRBV6-3, could not be distinguished by the 87-base-pair reads and were therefore excluded. In a later analysis, several top co-occurrence clusters were reported to appear linked to parvovirus B19, influenza, CMV and Epstein-Barr virus. The study listed 164 TCR beta chains as associated with cytomegalovirus. When HLA alleles, especially DR and DQ, strongly co-occurred, TCR associations were difficult to assign to individual alleles. A cluster of highly shared sequence variants was judged likely to represent a technical artifact of the sequencing pipeline. For the cohort, immune exposure information was limited to CMV serostatus. In a later analysis, 15,000 to 20,000 TCR beta sequences were associated with specific HLA alleles at a false discovery rate of 0.05. Compared with equally common non-associated chains, HLA-associated TCR beta chains in a later analysis were more clonally expanded and had lower generation probabilities. According to the authors, the approach could potentially be generalized to other disease states and immunological phenotypes. Correlated functional status among segregating V segments might reflect linkage disequilibrium, but an unknown experimental factor could not be ruled out. In a later analysis, the rate of TCR association differed among HLA loci, with DRB1 alleles having the most associated TCRs and HLA-C alleles having the fewest.

The cohort comprised some 730 healthy bone marrow donors. At the time of sampling, every cohort member was nominally healthy, though immune exposures that went unrecorded were likely present. The donor was CMV seropositive and was included in the group of almost 300 seropositive cohort members. A peripheral blood sample was collected from each donor, and TCR beta sequencing was performed on peripheral blood mononuclear cells. Genomic DNA was extracted from the blood cell samples with the Qiagen DNeasy Blood Extraction Kit. The receptor library was made with the immunoSEQ multiplex PCR assay. For the multiplex PCR, a mixture combining 60 forward primers for TCR Vbeta segments and 13 reverse primers for TCR Jbeta segments was used. The CDR3 region of rearranged TCR beta genes was amplified from genomic DNA by a multiplex PCR assay. The amplified TCR beta libraries were sequenced on the Illumina HiSeq System as 87-base-pair reads. Concerning the study's data processing: In a later analysis, tens of millions of unique TCR beta chains were counted across the roughly 670 repertoires, and roughly 10 million of these chains were shared by at least two donors. Raw reads were error-corrected and collapsed into unique sequences with a nearest-neighbor algorithm that merged closely related sequences to remove PCR and sequencing errors. To assign V, D and J gene segments, CDR3 sequences were aligned to IMGT reference sequences. For a sequence to be retained, a match of at least six nucleotides to both a V gene segment and a J gene segment was required. Rearrangements were classified as productive when the CDR3 lacked stop codons and remained in frame with V and J, and all other rearrangements were classified as non-productive. Following IMGT convention, CDR3 was defined as the stretch from the second conserved V-encoded cysteine to the conserved J-encoded phenylalanine. Sequences without an unambiguous match to a single V gene segment were excluded from the earlier analysis of about 630 of the donors. An earlier analysis of 587 of the donors called V segments functional above 56.7% productive rearrangements and segregating when the between-donor standard deviation exceeded 5%. To diagnose cytomegalovirus status from the catalog of TCR beta chain sequences, a statistical classification framework was built. In a later analysis, TCR nucleotide sequences were compared against IMGT/GENE-DB human TR gene sequences so that V and J genes could be assigned. A later analysis assigned CDR3 sequences and most-parsimonious VDJ recombination scenarios with the TCRdist pipeline. In a later analysis, each TCR beta chain was defined by its CDR3 amino acid sequence together with its V-gene family, and reads lacking a unique V-gene family were excluded. A later analysis removed several hundred highly shared, low-generation-probability nucleotide sequences to deal with suspected cross-contamination and a sequencing artifact. A later analysis calculated a clonal expansion index for each public chain from normalized within-repertoire ranks of inferred template counts. In a later analysis, generation probabilities were computed using a VDJ recombination model fitted to out-of-frame rearrangements, and the results were checked against IGoR. In a later analysis, TCR-TCR, TCR-HLA and TCR-CMV co-occurrence was scored with hypergeometric tests, and a repertoire-size bias correction was applied to TCR pairs. In a later analysis, false discovery rates were estimated by permuting HLA or CMV assignments 20 times. A later analysis grouped co-occurring TCRs with DBSCAN, adding TCRdist sequence similarity when clustering within HLA-allele-positive subsets. For co-occurrence clustering, repertoires with fewer than 30,000 or more than 120,000 public chains were excluded, along with four to six repertoires with anomalous nucleotide sharing. TCRdb retrieved this table from immuneACCESS and kept in-frame rearrangements only. Not all clones are present; in checked studies, unresolved V genes account for under half, and no reason is known for the remainder. V and J calls and clone size are given by that table; D and trimming were obtained from the DNA. The sample table shows around 200,000 clones, and 74% are seen once. The top ten clones comprise 2.5% to 4% of the sample.

This clone appeared a few times. Its antigen specificity is not known. One base away there is no much larger clone; base qualities are not given. The germline V gene specifies SGHRS as CDR1 and YFSETQ as CDR2. The germline V and J ends show losses of 0 bases and 7 bases respectively, and no gene match explains 2 bases of the junction. The CDR3 holds 13 amino acids from the cysteine to the phenylalanine. Here the CDR3 DNA is all that survives: 39 bases in frame from base 1. Material for sequencing was PBMCs. This receptor was identified in a woman aged 25 to 39 in good health and CMV-seropositive. Rearrangement joined TRBV5-1 to TRBJ1-2; 8 bases in the middle match TRBD1. The nucleotide sequence reads TGCGCCAGCAGCTTGGACAGGGGGTCTGGCTACACCTTC. Translated, it gives CASSLDRGSGYTF. This CDR3, with the reference TRBV5-1 and TRBJ1-2 proteins standing in past its ends, gives the full variable domain KAGVTQTPRYLIKTRGQQVTLSCSPISGHRSVSWYQQTPGQGLQFLFEYFSETQRNKGNFPGRFSGRQFSNSRSEMNVSTLELGDSALYLCASSLDRGSGYTFGSGTRLTVV.